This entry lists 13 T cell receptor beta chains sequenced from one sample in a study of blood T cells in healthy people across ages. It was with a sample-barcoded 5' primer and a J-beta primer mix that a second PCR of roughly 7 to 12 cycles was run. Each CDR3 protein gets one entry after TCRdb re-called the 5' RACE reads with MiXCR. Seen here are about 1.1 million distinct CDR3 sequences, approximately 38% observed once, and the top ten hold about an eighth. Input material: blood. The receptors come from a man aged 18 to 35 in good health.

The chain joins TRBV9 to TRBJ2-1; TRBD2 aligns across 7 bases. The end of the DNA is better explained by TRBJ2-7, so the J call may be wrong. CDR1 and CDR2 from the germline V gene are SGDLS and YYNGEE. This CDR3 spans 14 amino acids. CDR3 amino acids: CASSVVTSYNEQYF. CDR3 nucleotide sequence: TGTGCCAGCAGCGTAGTGACTAGCTACAATGAGCAGTACTTC.

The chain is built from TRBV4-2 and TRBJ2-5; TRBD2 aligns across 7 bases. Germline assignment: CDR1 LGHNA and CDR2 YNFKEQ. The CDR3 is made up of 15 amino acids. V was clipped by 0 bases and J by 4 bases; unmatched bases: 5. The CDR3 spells CASSQDSGLGETQYF. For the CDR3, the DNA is TGTGCCAGCAGCCAAGACTCCGGACTAGGAGAGACCCAGTACTTC.

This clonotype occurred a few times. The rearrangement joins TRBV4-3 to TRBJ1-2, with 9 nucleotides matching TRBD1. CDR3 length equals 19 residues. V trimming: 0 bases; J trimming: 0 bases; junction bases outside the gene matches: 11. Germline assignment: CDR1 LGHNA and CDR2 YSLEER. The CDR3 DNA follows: TGCGCCAGCAGCCAAGATCCCCCAGGGACAGGGAACACTAACTATGGCTACACCTTC. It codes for CASSQDPPGTGNTNYGYTF.

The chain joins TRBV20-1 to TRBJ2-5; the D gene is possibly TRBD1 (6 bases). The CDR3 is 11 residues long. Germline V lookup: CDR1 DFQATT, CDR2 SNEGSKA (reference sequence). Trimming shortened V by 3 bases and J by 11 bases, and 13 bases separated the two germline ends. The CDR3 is CSASTGSLQYF. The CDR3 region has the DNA TGCAGTGCTAGTACAGGGAGTTTGCAGTACTTC.

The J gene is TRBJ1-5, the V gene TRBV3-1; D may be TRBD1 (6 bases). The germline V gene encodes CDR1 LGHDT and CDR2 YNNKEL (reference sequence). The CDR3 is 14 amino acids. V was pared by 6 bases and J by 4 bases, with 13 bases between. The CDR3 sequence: CASSFKGGNQPQHF. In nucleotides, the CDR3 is TGTGCCAGCAGTTTCAAGGGGGGAAATCAGCCCCAGCATTTT.

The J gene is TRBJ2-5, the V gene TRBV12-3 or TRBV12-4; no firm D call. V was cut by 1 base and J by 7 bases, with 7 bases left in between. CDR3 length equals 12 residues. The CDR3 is CASSLEGTTQYF. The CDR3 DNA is TGTGCCAGCAGTTTAGAGGGCACGACCCAGTACTTC.

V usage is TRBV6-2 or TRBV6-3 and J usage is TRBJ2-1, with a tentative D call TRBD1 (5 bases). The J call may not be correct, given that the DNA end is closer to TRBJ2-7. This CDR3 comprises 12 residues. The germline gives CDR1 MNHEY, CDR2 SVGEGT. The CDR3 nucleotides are TGTGCCAGCAGTTATCCGGACACTGAGCAGTACTTC. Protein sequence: CASSYPDTEQYF.

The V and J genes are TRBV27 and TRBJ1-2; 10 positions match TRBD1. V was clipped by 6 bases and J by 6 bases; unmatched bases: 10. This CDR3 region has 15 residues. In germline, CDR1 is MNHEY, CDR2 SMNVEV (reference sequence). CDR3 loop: CASRPLTGGSDGYTF. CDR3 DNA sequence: TGTGCCAGCAGGCCATTGACAGGGGGCTCGGATGGCTACACCTTC.

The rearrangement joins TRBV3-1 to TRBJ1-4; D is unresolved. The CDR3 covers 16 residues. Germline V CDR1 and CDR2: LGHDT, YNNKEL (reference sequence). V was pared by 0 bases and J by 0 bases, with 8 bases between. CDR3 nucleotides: TGTGCCAGCAGCCAAGAATCCGTCGCAACTAATGAAAAACTGTTTTTT. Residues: CASSQESVATNEKLFF.

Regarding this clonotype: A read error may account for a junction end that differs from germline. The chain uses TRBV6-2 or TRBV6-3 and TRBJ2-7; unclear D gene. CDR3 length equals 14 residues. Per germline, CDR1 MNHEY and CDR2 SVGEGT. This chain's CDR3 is CASRYSLLTYEQYF. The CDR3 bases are TGTGCCAGCAGATACTCATTACTTACCTACGAGCAGTACTTC.

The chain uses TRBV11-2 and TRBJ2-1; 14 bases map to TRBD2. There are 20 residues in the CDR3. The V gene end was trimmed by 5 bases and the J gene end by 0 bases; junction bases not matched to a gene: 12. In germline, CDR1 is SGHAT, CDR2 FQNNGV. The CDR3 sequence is CASSPSGTSGGHSSYNEQFF. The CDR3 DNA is TGTGCCAGCAGCCCCTCCGGGACTAGCGGGGGCCACAGCTCCTACAATGAGCAGTTCTTC.

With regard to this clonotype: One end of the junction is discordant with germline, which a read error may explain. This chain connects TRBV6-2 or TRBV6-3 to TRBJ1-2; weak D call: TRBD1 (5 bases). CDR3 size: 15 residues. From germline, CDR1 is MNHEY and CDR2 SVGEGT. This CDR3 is CASSYAKRGVYGCTF. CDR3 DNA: TGTGCCAGCAGTTACGCGAAGAGGGGTGTCTATGGCTGCACCTTC.

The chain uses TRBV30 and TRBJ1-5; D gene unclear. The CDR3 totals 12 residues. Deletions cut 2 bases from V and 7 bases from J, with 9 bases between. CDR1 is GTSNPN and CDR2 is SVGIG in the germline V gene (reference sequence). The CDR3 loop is CAWSSRSQPQHF. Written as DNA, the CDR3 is TGTGCCTGGAGTTCCAGGTCCCAGCCCCAGCATTTT.